This T cell receptor beta chain originates from a study of Tregs in tolerant kidney transplant recipients. Germline trimming cut 0 bases from V and 6 bases from J; bases unmatched to any gene: 16. The germline V gene has CDR1 SGHVS and CDR2 FQNEAQ. The CDR3 is made up of 18 amino acids. Recipients received nonmyeloablative bone marrow transplants from related graft donors, with transient mixed chimerism. To note about this clone: Antigen unknown.

General study findings and limits: Tolerant patients' donor-specific Tregs expanded beyond overall Tregs, suggesting antigen-driven growth.

Clones were sequenced by immunoSEQ multiplex PCR, and TCRdb holds only the in-frame ones, with some missing. The table records more than 90,000 clones, 80% to 95% of them present only once. The rearrangement joins TRBV7-8 to TRBJ2-7, with TRBD2 matching over 8 bases. The starting material was CD4+ T cells from blood (PBMCs), obtained 12 months after the transplant. The clonotype was recovered from a human patient who received a combined kidney and bone marrow transplant. Among the T cells, some may be from the graft donor. CDR3 loop: CASSLAFSGTLWGVEQYF. CDR3 nucleotides: TGTGCCAGCAGCTTAGCATTTAGCGGGACCCTGTGGGGGGTCGAGCAGTACTTC.